The next 21 T cell receptor beta chains were all read from a single sample in a study of beta chain features in type 1 diabetes. No antigen has been identified for these receptors. Whole-study results and caveats: TCRB CDR3s from Type 1 diabetes patients were moderately but significantly shorter in all four CD4+ subsets.

Expressed TCRB transcripts were sequenced after all isolated RNA was converted to cDNA. Sequencing used immunoSEQ multiplex PCR; TCRdb keeps in-frame clones, though not all of them. The sample yields 25,000 to 30,000 clones, about 65% seen once. Material for sequencing was Tregs from blood. These receptors all stem from a woman between 25 and 40 years old with type 1 diabetes.

The chain joins TRBV28 to TRBJ2-7, with D unresolved. The CDR3 runs 13 residues. V was shortened by 4 bases and J by 6 bases, with 13 bases between the two germline ends. Germline lookup yields CDR1 MDHEN and CDR2 SYDVKM. This chain's CDR3 is CASSYVEPLEQYF. CDR3 sequence (DNA): TGTGCCAGCAGTTACGTAGAACCTCTCGAGCAGTACTTC.

The J gene is TRBJ2-2, the V gene TRBV10-1, with unresolved D. CDR1 WNHNN and CDR2 SYGVQD come from the germline V gene (reference sequence). The CDR3 is 14 amino acids. Trimming shortened V by 3 bases and J by 0 bases, and 5 bases separated the two germline ends. The CDR3 DNA follows: TGCGCCAGCAGTGAAGGAGCGAACACCGGGGAGCTGTTTTTT. It encodes CASSEGANTGELFF.

The rearrangement links TRBV7-8 to TRBJ1-1; 7 nucleotides align to TRBD1. V lost 5 bases, J lost 1 base, and 7 bases stayed unmatched. Germline V CDR1 and CDR2: SGHVS, FQNEAQ. CDR3 length: 15 residues. CDR3 protein: CASSTTGRSNTEAFF. Written as DNA, the CDR3 is TGTGCCAGCAGCACGACAGGGAGATCGAACACTGAAGCTTTCTTT.

V usage is TRBV2 and J usage is TRBJ2-2; D remains unclear. The CDR3 consists of 15 residues. Trimming took off 4 bases at V and 1 base at J, with 10 bases between the two ends. CDR1 and CDR2 (germline): SNHLY, FYNNEI. The CDR3 sequence: CASSAMAVNTGELFF. Written as DNA, the CDR3 is TGTGCCAGCAGTGCGATGGCGGTGAACACCGGGGAGCTGTTTTTT.

The chain links TRBV6-1 to TRBJ1-1; unclear D gene. The CDR3 is 14 residues long. Trimming pared 3 bases from V and 7 bases from J, leaving 15 bases between. From germline, CDR1 is MNHNS and CDR2 SASEGT. The CDR3 loop reads CASSEPGLLGEAFF. DNA for the CDR3: TGTGCCAGCAGTGAGCCAGGTCTGCTCGGTGAAGCTTTCTTT.

The rearrangement joins TRBV18 to TRBJ1-5; TRBD1 aligns across 7 bases. Germline V gene sequence: CDR1 KGHSH, CDR2 LQKENI. The CDR3 sequence is 16 residues long. The trim removed 3 bases at V and 6 bases at J, leaving 11 bases unmatched. This chain's CDR3 is CASSPPTGTDAQPQHF. For the CDR3, the DNA is TGTGCCAGCTCACCCCCGACGGGGACAGATGCTCAGCCCCAGCATTTT.

The rearrangement links TRBV6-1 to TRBJ1-6; possibly TRBD1 for D (5 bases). Germline V gene lookup returns CDR1 MNHNS and CDR2 SASEGT. V was clipped by 6 bases and J by 10 bases, with 13 bases between them. The CDR3 is made up of 13 amino acids. In nucleotides, the CDR3 is TGTGCCAGCAGAGGAGGGGTACGATCACCCCTCCACTTT. The encoded protein is CASRGGVRSPLHF.

The chain combines TRBV6-1 with TRBJ1-4; maybe TRBD1 (5 bases). Trimming left V 7 bases short and J 8 bases short, with 20 bases between. The length of the CDR3 is 15 residues. The germline V gene encodes CDR1 MNHNS and CDR2 SASEGT. The CDR3 coding sequence is TGTGCCAGCACTCTTCTGACAGCCGTTCGCGAAAAACTGTTTTTT. This codes for CASTLLTAVREKLFF.

The chain links TRBV10-3 to TRBJ2-7; 9 nucleotides align to TRBD2. Trimming removed 4 bases from V and 6 bases from J; junction bases left unmatched: 10. The CDR3 extends over 15 amino acids. CDR1 and CDR2 (germline): ENHRY, SYGVKD. The CDR3 DNA sequence: TGTGCCATCAGTGTCCTAGTAGCGGGAGTAAGCGAGCAGTACTTC. The encoded protein is CAISVLVAGVSEQYF.

This chain links TRBV29-1 with TRBJ1-1, with a tentative D call TRBD1 (5 bases). The germline V gene has CDR1 SQVTM and CDR2 ANQGSEA. CDR3 length: 13 amino acids. The CDR3 nucleotides read TGCAGGCGGGGCGGCCCCATGAACACTGAAGCTTTCTTT. Translated: CRRGGPMNTEAFF.

The chain carries TRBV5-6 and TRBJ2-5; TRBD1 aligns across 7 bases. The J segment lost 7 bases and the V segment lost 4 bases, leaving 13 bases of the junction unmatched. The CDR3 is 15 residues long. CDR1 and CDR2 from the germline V gene are SGHDT and YYEEEE. CDR3 sequence: CASSGETGRGVTQYF. In nucleotides, the CDR3 is TGTGCCAGCAGCGGGGAGACAGGGCGAGGCGTGACCCAGTACTTC.

This clone occurred a few times. The V and J genes are TRBV10-3 and TRBJ2-3, with D perhaps matching TRBD2 (5 bases). CDR1 is ENHRY, CDR2 SYGVKD, per germline. The CDR3 covers 10 residues. The V end was cut by 10 bases, the J end by 5 bases, with 7 bases between. CDR3 DNA sequence: TGTGCCACGAGGGAAGATACGCAGTATTTT. Protein: CATREDTQYF.

The gene calls are TRBV13 and TRBJ2-5; D is ambiguous. The DNA end is a closer match to TRBJ2-7, so the J assignment may be wrong. The germline gives CDR1 PRHDT, CDR2 FYEKMQ (reference sequence). The CDR3 spans 15 residues. This CDR3 reads CASSLDSLNSYEQYF. The CDR3 bases are TGTGCCAGCAGCTTAGACAGTCTTAACTCCTACGAGCAGTACTTC.

This clone has only a few counts. The CDR3 region is CASSPIGSGALAFF. DNA of the CDR3: TGTGCCAGCAGCCCAATCGGGTCAGGGGCATTAGCTTTCTTT. The J gene is TRBJ1-1, the V gene TRBV28, with D perhaps TRBD1 (6 bases). The length of the CDR3 is 14 residues. The V gene lost 6 bases and the J gene lost 10 bases, with 21 bases spanning the gap. Germline loops: CDR1 MDHEN, CDR2 SYDVKM.

There are a few counts of this clone. The chain carries TRBV30 and TRBJ2-4, with D maybe TRBD1 (6 bases). The germline CDR1 and CDR2 sequences are GTSNPN and SVGIG (reference sequence). V was clipped by 0 bases and J by 8 bases, with 11 bases between them. This CDR3 has 13 amino acids. In DNA form, the CDR3 reads TGTGCCTGGAGTGTAGCCCAGGGGTACATTCAGTACTTC. Amino acids: CAWSVAQGYIQYF.

CDR3 amino acids: CASSLGGSSGSETQYF. In nucleotides, the CDR3 is TGTGCCAGCAGCTTAGGGGGGTCTAGCGGGAGTGAGACCCAGTACTTC. The chain is built from TRBV11-2 and TRBJ2-5; 10 positions match TRBD2. Losses at the gene ends were 1 base for V and 5 bases for J; bases not matched to a gene: 7. The germline V gene has CDR1 SGHAT and CDR2 FQNNGV. The CDR3 is 16 residues long.

V gene TRBV30 combines with J gene TRBJ1-5; 9 bases map to TRBD1. Germline V CDR1 and CDR2: GTSNPN, SVGIG (reference sequence). The CDR3 sequence is 14 residues long. V was clipped by 5 bases and J by 7 bases; unmatched bases: 9. As DNA, the CDR3 is TGTGCCTGGGGAACAGGGGGCGGAGGACAGCCCCAGCATTTT. Its translation: CAWGTGGGGQPQHF.

Only a few counts were recorded for this clone. The gene calls are TRBV6-1 and TRBJ1-1, with D perhaps TRBD1 (5 bases). This CDR3 contains 13 residues. Germline values: CDR1 MNHNS, CDR2 SASEGT. V was trimmed by 6 bases and J by 3 bases, leaving 11 bases between them. CDR3 DNA sequence: TGTGCCAGCAGATCCGGGGGACACACTGAAGCTTTCTTT. Translated: CASRSGGHTEAFF.

The chain links TRBV5-4 to TRBJ2-1; 8 bases match TRBD2. This CDR3 is built from 15 residues. Germline trimming cut 1 base from V and 6 bases from J; bases unmatched to any gene: 6. Looked up from germline, CDR1 is SGHNT and CDR2 is YYREEE (reference sequence). The CDR3 bases are TGTGCCAGCAGCTTGCTCGCGGGAGGATCCAATGAGCAGTTCTTC. This codes for CASSLLAGGSNEQFF.

In this sample, this clone turned up a few times. Compared with germline, one end of the junction differs, possibly owing to a read error. DNA of the CDR3: TGTGCTAGCAGCTTAACCAACAACAATGAGCAGTTCTTC. Translated, it gives CASSLTNNNEQFF. The V gene is TRBV7-7, the J gene TRBJ2-1; D remains ambiguous. Germline V gives CDR1 SSHAT, CDR2 FNYEAQ (reference sequence). This CDR3 comprises 13 residues. Full variable domain (missing parts from reference TRBV7-7 and TRBJ2-1): GAGVSQSPRYKVTKRGQDVTLRCDPISSHATLYWYQQALGQGPEFLTYFNYEAQPDKSGLPSDRFSAERPEGSISTLTIQRTEQRDSAMYRCASSLTNNNEQFFGPGTRLTVL.

This clone was seen only a few times. This chain connects TRBV5-1 to TRBJ1-1, with 8 bases fitting TRBD1. The CDR3 has 15 residues. Germline trimming cut 4 bases from V and 4 bases from J; bases unmatched to any gene: 9. Germline V CDR1 and CDR2: SGHRS, YFSETQ. CDR3 coding DNA: TGCGCCAGCAGCGCCACAACAGGGGGGAGCACTGAAGCTTTCTTT. As protein: CASSATTGGSTEAFF.